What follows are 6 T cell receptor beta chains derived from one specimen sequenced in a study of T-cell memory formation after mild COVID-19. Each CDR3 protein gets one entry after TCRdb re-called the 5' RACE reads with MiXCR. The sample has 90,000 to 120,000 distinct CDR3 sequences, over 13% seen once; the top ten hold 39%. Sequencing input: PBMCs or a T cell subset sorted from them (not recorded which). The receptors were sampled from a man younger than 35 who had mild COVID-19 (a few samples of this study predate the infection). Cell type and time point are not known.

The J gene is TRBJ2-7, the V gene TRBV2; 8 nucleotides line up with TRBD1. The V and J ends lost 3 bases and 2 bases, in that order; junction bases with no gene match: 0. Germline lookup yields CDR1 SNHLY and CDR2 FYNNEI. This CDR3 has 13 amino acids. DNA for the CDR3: TGTGCCAGCAGTGAGACAGGGGCCTACGAGCAGTACGTC. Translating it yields CASSETGAYEQYV.

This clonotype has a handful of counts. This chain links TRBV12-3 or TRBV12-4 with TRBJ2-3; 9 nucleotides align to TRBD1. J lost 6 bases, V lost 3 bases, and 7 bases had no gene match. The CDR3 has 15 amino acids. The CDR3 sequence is CASSFRDRVSDTQYF. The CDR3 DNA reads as TGTGCCAGCAGTTTCCGGGACAGGGTTTCTGATACGCAGTATTTT.

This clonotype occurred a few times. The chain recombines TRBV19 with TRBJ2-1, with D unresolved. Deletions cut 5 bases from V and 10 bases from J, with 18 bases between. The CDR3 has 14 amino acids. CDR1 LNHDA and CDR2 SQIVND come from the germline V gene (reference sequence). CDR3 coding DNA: TGTGCCAGTAGTTCGGAGAGACGTGGATGGGAGCAGTTCTTC. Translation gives CASSSERRGWEQFF.

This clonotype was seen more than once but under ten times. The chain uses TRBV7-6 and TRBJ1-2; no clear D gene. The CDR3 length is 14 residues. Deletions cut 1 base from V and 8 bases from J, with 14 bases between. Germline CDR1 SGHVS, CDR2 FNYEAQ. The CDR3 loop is CASSLGLAGDGYTF. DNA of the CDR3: TGTGCCAGCAGCTTAGGACTTGCCGGAGACGGCTACACCTTC.

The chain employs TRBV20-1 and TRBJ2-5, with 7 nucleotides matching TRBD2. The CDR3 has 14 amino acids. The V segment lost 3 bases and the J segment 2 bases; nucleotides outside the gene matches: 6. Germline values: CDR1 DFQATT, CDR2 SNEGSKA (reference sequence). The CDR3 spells CSARVGGLQETQYF. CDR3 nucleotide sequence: TGCAGTGCTAGGGTGGGGGGGTTACAAGAGACCCAGTACTTC.

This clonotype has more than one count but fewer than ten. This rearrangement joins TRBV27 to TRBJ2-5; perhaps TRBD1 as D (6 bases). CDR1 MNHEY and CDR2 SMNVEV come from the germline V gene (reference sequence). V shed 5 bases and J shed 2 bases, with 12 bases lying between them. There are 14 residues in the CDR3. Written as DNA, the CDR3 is TGTGCCAGCAGTACTAGACAGGAACAAGAGACCCAGTACTTC. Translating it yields CASSTRQEQETQYF.